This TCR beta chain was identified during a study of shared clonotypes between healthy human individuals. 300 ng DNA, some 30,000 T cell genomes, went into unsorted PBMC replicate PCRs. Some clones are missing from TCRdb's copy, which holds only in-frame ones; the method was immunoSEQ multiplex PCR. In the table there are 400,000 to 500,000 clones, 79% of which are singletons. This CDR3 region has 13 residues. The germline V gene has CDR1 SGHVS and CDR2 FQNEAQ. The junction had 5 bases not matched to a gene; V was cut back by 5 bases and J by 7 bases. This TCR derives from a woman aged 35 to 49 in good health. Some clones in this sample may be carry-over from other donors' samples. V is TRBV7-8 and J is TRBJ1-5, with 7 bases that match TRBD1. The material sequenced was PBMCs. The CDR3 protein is CASSQDRVQPQHF. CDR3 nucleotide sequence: TGTGCCAGCAGCCAAGACAGGGTCCAGCCCCAGCATTTT. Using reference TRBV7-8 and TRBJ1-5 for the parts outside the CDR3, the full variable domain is GAGVSQSPRYKVAKRGQDVALRCDPISGHVSLFWYQQALGQGPEFLTYFQNEAQLDKSGLPSDRFFAERPEGSVSTLKIQRTQQEDSAVYLCASSQDRVQPQHFGDGTRLSIL.